Listed below are T cell receptor beta chains from one sample, sequenced in a study of T cell repertoires in cytomegalovirus infection. No antigen has been assigned to these receptors. TCRdb re-called the reads with MiXCR, one entry per CDR3 protein. The sample includes 360,000 or so distinct CDR3 sequences, about 32% of them seen just once. The starting material was cultured PBMCs, obtained from culture after CMV antigen stimulation. These receptors originate from a human donor in good health (CMV status not recorded). Some clones in this sample may be carry-over from other donors' samples. Each CDR3 is given with its conserved first and last residue. A D gene is named only where the DNA matches it firmly. Size values are once, few and many counts, or a class for expanded clones, and some rows have none.

TRBJ2-1 | few | TRBV29-1 | - | TGCAGCGTTGACCCGACTCCATCCTACAATGAGCAGTTCTTC | CSVDPTPSYNEQFF
TRBJ2-3 | - | TRBV12-3/TRBV12-4 | - | TGTGCCAGCAGCCGGAGGGGGGCTGGCACAGATACGCAGTATTTT | CASSRRGAGTDTQYF
TRBJ1-2 | - | TRBV28 | TRBD1 | TGTGCCAGCAGTTCCGTAGACAGGGGTGTGAGCTACACCTTC | CASSSVDRGVSYTF
TRBJ2-3 | few | TRBV29-1 | TRBD2 | TGCAGCGTAGAAGACTGGACTAGCGGGAGTGCAGATACGCAGTATTTT | CSVEDWTSGSADTQYF
TRBJ2-4 | few | TRBV7-2 | - | TGTGCCAGCAGCTTGGCCGTAGCCAAAAACATTCAGTACTTC | CASSLAVAKNIQYF
TRBJ2-3 | - | TRBV29-1 | - | TGCAGCGTTGTGATAGCAGATACGCAGTATTTT | CSVVIADTQYF
TRBJ2-1 | many | TRBV7-3 | TRBD2 | TGTGCCAGCAGCTCTCTAGCGGGAGATCTGTTCTTC | CASSSLAGDLFF
TRBJ1-5 | few | TRBV10-3 | - | TGTGCCAACGAATCGGACAGAATACAGCCCCAGCATTTT | CANESDRIQPQHF
TRBJ2-4 | - | TRBV7-4 | - | TGTGCCAGCAGCTTAGGGGAACAAAACATTCAGTACTTC | CASSLGEQNIQYF
TRBJ2-1 | many | TRBV12-3/TRBV12-4 | TRBD1 | TGTGCCAGCAGTTTATATTGGACAGGTGAGCAGTTCTTC | CASSLYWTGEQFF
TRBJ2-7 | many | TRBV7-2 | TRBD2 | TGTGCCAGCAGCTTAGACCGGGGACTAGCGAACCCCTACGAGCAGTACTTC | CASSLDRGLANPYEQYF
TRBJ1-2 | few | TRBV19 | TRBD1 | TGTGCCAGTACCCGGGACAGGGGCAACTATGGCTACACCTTC | CASTRDRGNYGYTF
TRBJ1-1 | few | TRBV24-1 | TRBD1 | TGTGCCACCAGTGATTTTCAGGGGGAGATCACTGAAGCTTTCTTT | CATSDFQGEITEAFF
TRBJ1-1 | few | TRBV7-9 | TRBD1 | TGTGCCAGCAGCTCCGATTCGAGCTATTGGGACAGGGTGACTGAAGCTTTCTTT | CASSSDSSYWDRVTEAFF
TRBJ2-1 | many | TRBV7-2 | TRBD2 | TGTGCCAGCACCCGGGGGCTAGCGGGAGGGGTTAATGAGCAGTTCTTC | CASTRGLAGGVNEQFF
TRBJ2-3 | - | TRBV7-3 | TRBD2 | TGTGCCAGCAGCCGAAGTGGGACTAGTCGTACAGATACGCAGTATTTT | CASSRSGTSRTDTQYF
TRBJ2-1 | few | TRBV12-3/TRBV12-4 | - | TGTGCCAGCAGCCCCTGGGGGGGGGGCGGGAATGAGCAGTTCTTC | CASSPWGGGGNEQFF
TRBJ2-1 | - | TRBV24-1 | - | TGTGCCACCAGTGACCGCCGGATCGGGGCCGATGAGCAGTTCTTC | CATSDRRIGADEQFF
TRBJ1-3 | many | TRBV7-2 | - | TGTGCCAGCAGCTTAGGCAGGGGTCGAAACACCATATATTTT | CASSLGRGRNTIYF